The next 3 T cell receptor beta chains were all read from a single sample in a study of OX40 agonist ivuxolimab in advanced cancers. Sequenced by immunoSEQ multiplex PCR; TCRdb stores in-frame clones only, minus some. Here the sample spans 50,000 or so clones, approximately 75% being singletons. Specimen: CD4+ or CD8+ T cells sorted from blood, collected in a trial of the OX40 agonist ivuxolimab. All receptors come from an adult with an advanced solid tumor such as melanoma, head and neck, liver or kidney cancer.

The chain employs TRBV6-5 and TRBJ2-7, with 11 bases matching TRBD2. Per germline, CDR1 MNHEY and CDR2 SVGAGI. The CDR3 has 15 residues. The V segment lost 6 bases and the J segment 1 base; nucleotides outside the gene matches: 5. The CDR3 here is CASSTGTSGSYEQYF. CDR3 nucleotide sequence: TGTGCCAGCAGCACCGGGACTAGCGGTTCCTACGAGCAGTACTTC.

The chain has TRBV18 and TRBJ1-3; D unresolved. This CDR3 spans 16 amino acids. Per germline, CDR1 KGHSH and CDR2 LQKENI. V shed 2 bases and J shed 1 base, with 12 bases lying between them. The CDR3 is CASSPKVVSSGNTIYF. CDR3 DNA sequence: TGTGCCAGCTCACCAAAAGTGGTGAGTTCTGGAAACACCATATATTTT. The variable domain in full, with the rest retrieved from reference TRBV18 and TRBJ1-3, is NAGVMQNPRHLVRRRGQEARLRCSPMKGHSHVYWYRQLPEEGLKFMVYLQKENIIDESGMPKERFSAEFPKEGPSILRIQQVVRGDSAAYFCASSPKVVSSGNTIYFGEGSWLTVV.

Only a few counts were recorded for this clone. The V call is TRBV21-1, the J call TRBJ2-7. TRBV21-1 is a listed pseudogene. This CDR3 comprises 15 residues. CDR3 protein: CASSKGWRFSYEQYF. The DNA for the CDR3 is TGTGCCAGCAGCAAAGGTTGGCGATTCTCCTACGAGCAGTACTTC.